The entry that follows covers one T cell receptor (beta chain) sequence. These data are taken from a study of blood T cell repertoires in COVID-19. Background on the study: The analysed material was cDNA or gDNA that came from T cells, B-cell-depleted T cells, or PBMCs.

How the authors handled the data: Reference gene primers were amplified, and this amplification served to estimate nucleated cell counts. The table came from immunoSEQ multiplex PCR; TCRdb's copy has only in-frame clones and leaves some out. V, J and clone size are taken as reported in that table, and D and trimming were inferred from the DNA itself. The profile shows roughly 12,000 clones, approximately 70% of them singletons. This CDR3 has 15 residues. Germline V gene data show CDR1 as SGHRS and CDR2 as YFSETQ. Trimming removed 0 bases from V and 4 bases from J, with 13 bases in between. The TCR sequence derives from a human donor in a cohort sampled during active COVID-19. Sequenced input: peripheral blood. The rearrangement links TRBV5-1 to TRBJ1-2; possibly TRBD1 for D (5 bases). CDR3 sequence reads: CASSLGAGGGYGYTF. CDR3 nucleotide sequence: TGCGCCAGCAGCTTGGGGGCTGGGGGGGGCTATGGCTACACCTTC.